The 20 T cell receptor beta chains given below trace back to one sample, sequenced in a study of CD8+ T cells in alopecia areata listed by TCRdb under 2018. The library was generated by the immunoSEQ multiplex PCR assay. RNA was extracted from all samples and reverse transcribed into cDNA as template for TCR sequencing. Not all clones reach the TCRdb copy of this immuneACCESS table, which keeps in-frame sequences only. Checked studies attribute under half of the gap to unresolved V genes and leave the rest unexplained. This sample is represented by around 150,000 clones; 55% of them were singletons. The ten biggest clones cover approximately 4.8% of the sample. Sequenced material: CD4+ T cells sorted from blood. These TCRs come from a human donor in good health.

The chain uses TRBV5-1 and TRBJ1-5; D might be TRBD1 (6 bases). Between the trimmed V and J ends, which lost 4 bases and 4 bases, there was a span of 12 bases. This CDR3 has 14 residues. Looked up from germline, CDR1 is SGHRS and CDR2 is YFSETQ. This chain's CDR3 is CASSPSDRNQPQHF. CDR3 in DNA: TGCGCCAGCAGCCCCTCGGACAGAAATCAGCCCCAGCATTTT.

This chain links TRBV30 with TRBJ1-1, with D hard to call. Trimming shortened V by 2 bases and J by 1 base, and 8 bases separated the two germline ends. This CDR3 is built from 13 residues. CDR1 is GTSNPN and CDR2 is SVGIG in the germline V gene (reference sequence). The CDR3 loop is CAWSRISNTEAFF. The CDR3 nucleotides read TGTGCCTGGAGTAGGATTTCGAACACTGAAGCTTTCTTT.

The chain recombines TRBV5-4 with TRBJ2-4, with D possibly being TRBD2 (5 bases). This CDR3 has 13 amino acids. V dropped 1 base and J dropped 5 bases, with 7 bases sitting between them. CDR1 is SGHNT and CDR2 is YYREEE in the germline V gene (reference sequence). The CDR3 is CASSLTSQNIQYF. CDR3 nucleotides: TGTGCCAGCAGCTTGACTAGTCAAAACATTCAGTACTTC.

This clone was found once. As DNA, the CDR3 is TGTGCCAGCTCACCACGGGAGGATCCTCGGGGAGAGCAGTACTTC. Translated, it gives CASSPREDPRGEQYF. J is TRBJ2-7 and V is TRBV18; weak D call: TRBD2 (6 bases). The CDR3 has 15 residues. Trimming cost V 1 base and J 7 bases, with 17 bases left between them. Per germline, CDR1 KGHSH and CDR2 LQKENI.

This chain links TRBV27 with TRBJ2-5, with 14 bases fitting TRBD2. The germline CDR1 and CDR2 sequences are MNHEY and SMNVEV (reference sequence). CDR3 length equals 18 residues. V lost 5 bases, J lost 1 base, and 9 bases stayed unmatched. As DNA, the CDR3 is TGTGCCAGCAGTCTAGCCGGGACTAGCGGGAGTCGCCAAGAGACCCAGTACTTC. This codes for CASSLAGTSGSRQETQYF.

The gene calls are TRBV25-1 and TRBJ2-7; D remains unclear. Trimming stripped 3 bases from V and 2 bases from J, with 11 bases between. CDR1 and CDR2 (germline): MGHDK, SYGVNS. CDR3 length equals 14 residues. CDR3 sequence: CASSDANPPYEQYF. The CDR3 DNA follows: TGTGCCAGCAGTGACGCTAACCCCCCCTACGAGCAGTACTTC.

The chain uses TRBV29-1 and TRBJ1-1; D gene ambiguous. The CDR3 spans 12 residues. CDR1 and CDR2 (germline): SQVTM, ANQGSEA. V lost 7 bases, J lost 4 bases, and 13 bases lay in between. The CDR3 DNA is TGCAGCGCCGTCGGTGGTTTCACTGAAGCTTTCTTT. Its protein product is CSAVGGFTEAFF.

About this clone: The sample has other DNA sequences that encode this CDR3 too. The chain carries TRBV29-1 and TRBJ1-1, with a tentative D call TRBD1 (5 bases). CDR1 is SQVTM, CDR2 ANQGSEA, per germline. The CDR3 sequence is 12 residues long. The V and J ends lost 3 bases and 0 bases respectively, with 5 bases between them. The DNA for the CDR3 is TGCAGCGTTGAGGGGCTGAACACTGAAGCTTTCTTT. Amino acid sequence: CSVEGLNTEAFF.

The chain combines TRBV5-6 with TRBJ2-1; 10 bases line up with TRBD2. After removal of 0 bases from V and 10 bases from J, the junction contained 1 base not matched to a gene. There are 13 residues in the CDR3. Germline values: CDR1 SGHDT, CDR2 YYEEEE. The CDR3 nucleotides read TGTGCCAGCAGCTTGGCGGGACTAGCGGAGCAGTTCTTC. Translated, it gives CASSLAGLAEQFF.

The chain is built from TRBV19 and TRBJ2-3, with unresolved D. The CDR3 has 13 residues. V lost 4 bases and J 2 bases, leaving 7 bases between the germline ends. In germline, CDR1 is LNHDA, CDR2 SQIVND (reference sequence). The CDR3: CASSSQNTDTQYF. In nucleotides, the CDR3 is TGTGCCAGTAGTAGCCAGAACACAGATACGCAGTATTTT.

This clone showed up just a few times. The CDR3 loop reads CASSQRSPSEKLFF. The CDR3 DNA follows: TGCGCCAGCAGTCAGCGGTCGCCCTCAGAAAAACTGTTTTTT. This sequence joins TRBV23-1 and TRBJ1-4; D is unclear. TRBV23-1 is an ORF, and what it does is uncertain. CDR3 length equals 14 residues. V lost 3 bases and J lost 8, with 13 bases in between.

This clone was recorded a few times. The chain joins TRBV5-1 to TRBJ1-2; D unclear. CDR1 and CDR2 (germline): SGHRS, YFSETQ. The ends were cut back, 0 bases at V and 3 bases at J, with 9 bases in the middle. The CDR3 consists of 14 residues. The DNA for the CDR3 is TGCGCCAGCAGCTTGGTTGGTACGGACTATGGCTACACCTTC. As protein: CASSLVGTDYGYTF.

The chain links TRBV4-1 to TRBJ2-5; D is undetermined. V lost 1 base to trimming and J lost 1 base, with 7 bases between them. The CDR3 is 14 amino acids. Germline assignment: CDR1 MGHRA and CDR2 YSYEKL. The CDR3 DNA reads TGCGCCAGCAGCCAAGTTGGAGCCCAAGAGACCCAGTACTTC. Protein product: CASSQVGAQETQYF.

The chain combines TRBV15 with TRBJ1-5; D is possibly TRBD1 (6 bases). The CDR3 totals 17 residues. CDR1 and CDR2 (germline): LNHNV, YYDKDF (reference sequence). Trimming stripped 1 base from V and 0 bases from J, with 13 bases between. The CDR3 protein is CATSRVVGAYSNQPQHF. CDR3 coding DNA: TGTGCCACCAGCAGAGTGGTGGGGGCTTATAGCAATCAGCCCCAGCATTTT.

This chain joins TRBV7-8 and TRBJ2-7, with no clear D. The CDR3 runs to 14 residues. Germline-derived CDR1 and CDR2 are SGHVS and FQNEAQ. V was cut by 0 bases and J by 1 base, with 7 bases left in between. CDR3 in amino acids: CASSLALRSYEQYF. The CDR3 DNA reads as TGTGCCAGCAGCTTAGCCCTGCGGTCCTACGAGCAGTACTTC.

This clone was observed a handful of times. The chain has TRBV11-2 and TRBJ2-1; TRBD2 agrees at 14 bases. The CDR3 runs 18 residues. Germline V lookup: CDR1 SGHAT, CDR2 FQNNGV. Germline trimming cut 1 base from V and 4 bases from J; bases unmatched to any gene: 6. The CDR3 DNA is TGTGCCAGCAGCTTAGTTTGGACTAGCGGGAGGTCTTACAATGAGCAGTTCTTC. As protein: CASSLVWTSGRSYNEQFF.

The chain has TRBV4-1 and TRBJ2-5, with 9 positions matching TRBD2. This CDR3 region has 18 residues. Germline trimming cut 4 bases from V and 1 base from J; bases unmatched to any gene: 13. Germline assignment: CDR1 MGHRA and CDR2 YSYEKL. CDR3 DNA sequence: TGCGCCAGCAGCCGCCGGGCCCAGCTAGCGGGGACCCAAGAGACCCAGTACTTC. Its protein is CASSRRAQLAGTQETQYF.

This chain links TRBV27 with TRBJ2-7; D is unresolved. The V gene lost 6 bases and the J gene lost 2 bases, with 14 bases spanning the gap. The CDR3 contains 14 residues. Germline assignment: CDR1 MNHEY and CDR2 SMNVEV (reference sequence). CDR3 nucleotides: TGTGCCAGCAGCCCCCTTAGAGTAACCTACGAGCAGTACTTC. Protein: CASSPLRVTYEQYF.

The CDR3 DNA sequence: TGCAGCGTTGCGCAGTCTAACTATGGCTACACCTTC. Translation: CSVAQSNYGYTF. The V gene is TRBV29-1, the J gene TRBJ1-2; no clear D gene. The germline gives CDR1 SQVTM, CDR2 ANQGSEA. V was trimmed by 4 bases and J by 0 bases, leaving 6 bases between them. CDR3 size: 12 residues.

The chain uses TRBV9 and TRBJ2-3, with D tentatively TRBD2 (5 bases). CDR3 size: 16 residues. V was shortened by 3 bases and J by 4 bases, with 18 bases between the two germline ends. From germline, CDR1 is SGDLS and CDR2 YYNGEE. Here the CDR3 DNA reads TGTGCCAGCAGCGCTAATGTTGGGGTAGCGTCAGATACGCAGTATTTT. Amino acid sequence: CASSANVGVASDTQYF.